A single sample gave rise to the 13 T cell receptor beta chains below, sequenced in a study of early T cells in non-severe SARS-CoV-2 infection. TCRdb reprocessed the 5' RACE reads with MiXCR, giving one entry per CDR3 protein. The table lists tens of thousands of distinct CDR3 sequences, about 8.9% of them singletons, with about 16% in the top ten. The sequenced sample consisted of whole blood. These receptors came from an adult who was a healthcare worker with PCR-confirmed SARS-CoV-2 infection or an uninfected control (not recorded which).

With respect to this clonotype: A much larger clone is a single base away; this may be a read error. The chain combines TRBV29-1 with TRBJ2-7; 8 positions agree with TRBD2. The J segment lost 6 bases and the V segment lost 7 bases, leaving 14 bases of the junction unmatched. The CDR3 spans 14 residues. Germline V gene sequence: CDR1 SQVTM, CDR2 ANQGSEA. Here the CDR3 DNA reads TGCAGCGATCGGCGGGAGGCCGGGGCTAGCGAGCAGTACTTC. Amino acid sequence: CSDRREAGASEQYF.

This clonotype was counted at least ten times. V usage is TRBV6-6 and J usage is TRBJ2-3; no reliable D call. This CDR3 region has 12 residues. Looked up from germline, CDR1 is MNHNY and CDR2 is SVGAGI (reference sequence). Trimming pared 2 bases from V and 6 bases from J, leaving 6 bases between. This CDR3 is CASSYAGDTQYF. The CDR3, as DNA: TGTGCCAGCAGTTACGCCGGGGATACGCAGTATTTT.

Ten or more counts support this clonotype. V usage is TRBV4-1 and J usage is TRBJ1-5; D is unclear. This CDR3 spans 13 amino acids. V was trimmed by 1 base and J by 7 bases, leaving 8 bases between them. Germline V lookup: CDR1 MGHRA, CDR2 YSYEKL. CDR3 nucleotides: TGCGCCAGCAGCCAAGGTAGTCGGCAGCCCCAGCATTTT. Translation gives CASSQGSRQPQHF.

Here the CDR3 reads CSVVPLSGANVLTF. In DNA, the CDR3 is TGCAGCGTTGTTCCCCTCTCTGGGGCCAACGTCCTGACTTTC. The genes are TRBV29-1 and TRBJ2-6; the D is unclear. The V gene lost 4 bases and the J gene lost 0 bases, with 7 bases spanning the gap. The CDR3 runs to 14 residues. Germline CDR1 reads SQVTM; CDR2 reads ANQGSEA.

This clonotype has a handful of counts. This rearrangement joins TRBV12-3 or TRBV12-4 to TRBJ1-6; D ambiguous. Trimming took off 4 bases at V and 7 bases at J, with 11 bases between the two ends. This CDR3 has 14 amino acids. In nucleotides, the CDR3 is TGTGCCAGCAGTTATACTGAGAACAATTCACCCCTCCACTTT. Protein product: CASSYTENNSPLHF.

The table lists this clonotype with many counts. V gene TRBV7-9 combines with J gene TRBJ2-7; 9 bases are shared with TRBD1. The CDR3 spans 17 residues. Germline V gives CDR1 SEHNR, CDR2 FQNEAQ (reference sequence). V lost 1 base, J lost 3 bases, and 10 bases stayed unmatched. For the CDR3, the DNA is TGTGCCAGCAGCTTAGAAGGCTGGGGACAGGGTCGCTACGAGCAGTACTTC. It is translated as CASSLEGWGQGRYEQYF.

The table lists this clonotype with many counts. CDR3 bases: TGTGCCAGCAGTTCCGGGGTGGCCTATGGCTACACCTTC. Protein: CASSSGVAYGYTF. The gene calls are TRBV28 and TRBJ1-2, with D unclear. Germline CDR1 and CDR2: MDHEN and SYDVKM. CDR3 size: 13 residues. Trimming pared 4 bases from V and 4 bases from J, leaving 10 bases between.

This chain connects TRBV6-6 to TRBJ2-7; D is undetermined. Trimming removed 7 bases at V and 6 bases at J, with 16 bases between. The CDR3 consists of 13 residues. CDR1 and CDR2 (germline): MNHNY, SVGAGI (reference sequence). CDR3 coding DNA: TGTGCCAGCATGGCGACTGCCCCCCCCGAGCAGTACTTC. It codes for CASMATAPPEQYF.

The chain links TRBV5-1 to TRBJ2-7; the D gene is possibly TRBD1 (5 bases). V was cut by 1 base and J by 6 bases, with 11 bases left in between. Germline V lookup: CDR1 SGHRS, CDR2 YFSETQ. The CDR3 covers 13 residues. The DNA for the CDR3 is TGCGCCAGCAGCTTGCAGGGTAACGTCGAGCAGTACTTC. Amino acids: CASSLQGNVEQYF.

At least ten counts were recorded for this clonotype. The J gene is TRBJ1-2, the V gene TRBV5-1; D is undetermined. Germline V gives CDR1 SGHRS, CDR2 YFSETQ. The CDR3 is 13 residues long. Trimming shortened V by 4 bases and J by 10 bases, and 17 bases separated the two germline ends. The CDR3 loop reads CASSGDVNSLYTF. In DNA, the CDR3 is TGCGCCAGCAGCGGCGACGTAAACTCTCTCTACACCTTC.

This clonotype was detected a few times. The chain uses TRBV28 and TRBJ2-7; D unresolved. The CDR3 contains 12 residues. The V end was cut by 3 bases, the J end by 1 base, with 4 bases between. Germline V gene lookup returns CDR1 MDHEN and CDR2 SYDVKM. In DNA, the CDR3 is TGTGCCAGCAGTTTTGAGTCCTACGAGCAGTACTTC. Residues: CASSFESYEQYF.

The J gene is TRBJ2-7, the V gene TRBV10-3; maybe TRBD2 (6 bases). This CDR3 contains 13 residues. Trimming removed 7 bases at V and 5 bases at J, with 15 bases between. CDR1 is ENHRY, CDR2 SYGVKD, per germline. CDR3 residues: CAITPSGSNEQYF. DNA for the CDR3: TGTGCCATCACCCCCAGCGGGTCCAACGAGCAGTACTTC.

V usage is TRBV6-5 and J usage is TRBJ2-5; 9 nucleotides align to TRBD1. Per germline, CDR1 MNHEY and CDR2 SVGAGI. V was pared by 6 bases and J by 2 bases, with 7 bases of the junction left unmatched. The CDR3 is 15 amino acids. CDR3: CASRMDRGRQETQYF. CDR3 DNA sequence: TGTGCCAGCAGAATGGACAGGGGTAGGCAAGAGACCCAGTACTTC.